This is a list of T cell receptor beta chains from one sample in a study of technical replicates of blood from several donors. Libraries were prepared by immunoSEQ multiplex PCR; TCRdb keeps only in-frame clonotypes and omits some of them. The profile shows about 75,000 clones, approximately 89% of them singletons. Sequences were obtained from PBMCs. Receptor source: a human donor in good health. Some clones in this sample may be carry-over from other donors' samples. Both conserved end residues are part of each CDR3. Each record gives: V gene, CDR3 length, J gene, CDR3 protein.

v_call: TRBV29-1
cdr3_length: 12
j_call: TRBJ1-4
cdr3_aa: CSVQEVEEKLFF

v_call: TRBV9
cdr3_length: 14
j_call: TRBJ1-1
cdr3_aa: CASSPPRGKVEAFF

v_call: TRBV27
cdr3_length: 19
j_call: TRBJ2-3
cdr3_aa: CASSPFKRPGNTSTDTQYF

v_call: TRBV6-5
cdr3_length: 14
j_call: TRBJ2-3
cdr3_aa: CASSRSERADTQYF

v_call: TRBV7-9
cdr3_length: 15
j_call: TRBJ1-2
cdr3_aa: CASSSLDRANYGYTF

v_call: TRBV28
cdr3_length: 15
j_call: TRBJ2-1
cdr3_aa: CASSLGGSGYNEQFF

v_call: TRBV20-1
cdr3_length: 11
j_call: TRBJ1-2
cdr3_aa: CSAPRGNGYTF

v_call: TRBV11-3
cdr3_length: 14
j_call: TRBJ2-7
cdr3_aa: CASSLVGQHFEQYF

v_call: TRBV5-1
cdr3_length: 14
j_call: TRBJ1-4
cdr3_aa: CASSATSTNEKLFF

v_call: TRBV27
cdr3_length: 14
j_call: TRBJ2-5
cdr3_aa: CASSAGARQETQYF

v_call: TRBV10-3
cdr3_length: 16
j_call: TRBJ1-6
cdr3_aa: CAIRSGGTGDNSPLHF

v_call: TRBV6-5
cdr3_length: 14
j_call: TRBJ1-1
cdr3_aa: CASISDGGITEAFF

v_call: TRBV30
cdr3_length: 15
j_call: TRBJ2-3
cdr3_aa: CAWSGVAGQTDTQYF

v_call: TRBV5-4
cdr3_length: 15
j_call: TRBJ2-1
cdr3_aa: CASSSGLAGFNEQFF

v_call: TRBV19
cdr3_length: 12
j_call: TRBJ1-2
cdr3_aa: CASKNRGYGYTF

v_call: TRBV27
cdr3_length: 17
j_call: TRBJ1-4
cdr3_aa: CASMSGRVYRTNEKLFF

v_call: TRBV7-9
cdr3_length: 12
j_call: TRBJ2-7
cdr3_aa: CASSPQRGEQYF

v_call: TRBV7-3
cdr3_length: 13
j_call: TRBJ1-6
cdr3_aa: CASSFVQGSPLHF

v_call: TRBV7-3
cdr3_length: 15
j_call: TRBJ2-3
cdr3_aa: CASSAQGLVTDTQYF

v_call: TRBV11-2
cdr3_length: 16
j_call: TRBJ2-7
cdr3_aa: CASSSRTAPTLYEQYF

v_call: TRBV2
cdr3_length: 13
j_call: TRBJ2-3
cdr3_aa: CANGGQVTDTQYF

v_call: TRBV4-3
cdr3_length: 16
j_call: TRBJ2-1
cdr3_aa: CASSQDHDGRAEEQFF

v_call: TRBV29-1
cdr3_length: 14
j_call: TRBJ1-2
cdr3_aa: CSVEGTGDSYGYTF

v_call: TRBV5-1
cdr3_length: 15
j_call: TRBJ1-2
cdr3_aa: CASSLYGQGLDGYTF

v_call: TRBV5-1
cdr3_length: 14
j_call: TRBJ1-2
cdr3_aa: CASSARTPLDGYTF

v_call: TRBV30
cdr3_length: 18
j_call: TRBJ2-1
cdr3_aa: CAWRGQERETMYYNEQFF

v_call: TRBV7-9
cdr3_length: 15
j_call: TRBJ2-3
cdr3_aa: CASIPEAGGTDTQYF

v_call: TRBV7-2
cdr3_length: 15
j_call: TRBJ2-1
cdr3_aa: CASSKGLAGVNEQFF

v_call: TRBV5-6
cdr3_length: 13
j_call: TRBJ2-1
cdr3_aa: CASSLVHYNEQFF

v_call: TRBV7-2
cdr3_length: 17
j_call: TRBJ2-1
cdr3_aa: CASSLEVVGQGLNEQFF

v_call: TRBV4-3
cdr3_length: 13
j_call: TRBJ2-1
cdr3_aa: CASSHLTSREQFF

v_call: TRBV19
cdr3_length: 15
j_call: TRBJ1-2
cdr3_aa: CASSKDLPGDYGYTF

v_call: TRBV19
cdr3_length: 15
j_call: TRBJ2-3
cdr3_aa: CASSMDRGRADTQYF

v_call: TRBV5-1
cdr3_length: 16
j_call: TRBJ2-3
cdr3_aa: CASSLVAGSSTDTQYF

v_call: TRBV2
cdr3_length: 13
j_call: TRBJ1-6
cdr3_aa: CAGGGSPPSPLHF

v_call: TRBV7-7
cdr3_length: 14
j_call: TRBJ2-5
cdr3_aa: CASSLAGGGETQYF

v_call: TRBV7-3
cdr3_length: 14
j_call: TRBJ1-1
cdr3_aa: CASSSIGQGTEAFF

v_call: TRBV28
cdr3_length: 16
j_call: TRBJ2-7
cdr3_aa: CASSSPGLAGGYEQYF

v_call: TRBV6-5
cdr3_length: 14
j_call: TRBJ2-7
cdr3_aa: CASSYTDTAYEQYF

v_call: TRBV6-5
cdr3_length: 12
j_call: TRBJ1-6
cdr3_aa: CASSLGGQPLHF

v_call: TRBV4-1
cdr3_length: 18
j_call: TRBJ2-6
cdr3_aa: CASSQAGTGESGANVLTF

v_call: TRBV7-8
cdr3_length: 17
j_call: TRBJ1-2
cdr3_aa: CASSLDLFAAGSHGYTF

v_call: TRBV5-6
cdr3_length: 16
j_call: TRBJ1-6
cdr3_aa: CASSLGRTTYNSPLHF

v_call: TRBV12-5
cdr3_length: 12
j_call: TRBJ2-3
cdr3_aa: CASGLPSDTQYF

v_call: TRBV5-1
cdr3_length: 15
j_call: TRBJ2-3
cdr3_aa: CASSVTSGRTDTQYF

v_call: TRBV6-5
cdr3_length: 14
j_call: TRBJ2-3
cdr3_aa: CASSYGQEWDTQYF

v_call: TRBV28
cdr3_length: 13
j_call: TRBJ1-6
cdr3_aa: CASTGQGNSPLHF

v_call: TRBV5-8
cdr3_length: 14
j_call: TRBJ1-2
cdr3_aa: CASSSLDGRSGYTF

v_call: TRBV5-1
cdr3_length: 15
j_call: TRBJ2-5
cdr3_aa: CASSLDGVGRETQYF

v_call: TRBV9
cdr3_length: 15
j_call: TRBJ2-1
cdr3_aa: CASETGLGSYNEQFF

v_call: TRBV7-8
cdr3_length: 14
j_call: TRBJ2-7
cdr3_aa: CASTLSYRDYEQYF

v_call: TRBV14
cdr3_length: 12
j_call: TRBJ1-1
cdr3_aa: CASSLIQGEAFF

v_call: TRBV14
cdr3_length: 16
j_call: TRBJ2-5
cdr3_aa: CASSQGTGGRWETQYF

v_call: TRBV29-1
cdr3_length: 14
j_call: TRBJ1-1
cdr3_aa: CSARTDPSNTEAFF

v_call: TRBV6-5
cdr3_length: 14
j_call: TRBJ1-3
cdr3_aa: CASSLTGVGNTIYF